The 5 T cell receptor beta chains in this list originate from one sample, sequenced in a study of blood T cell repertoires in COVID-19. Method: immunoSEQ multiplex PCR; TCRdb's copy keeps in-frame clones and lacks some. The sample shows some 490,000 clones, around 85% of them seen only once. Sequencing was performed on PBMCs or T cells enriched from blood (not recorded which). These receptors all stem from a woman aged 55-69 years who had recovered from COVID-19.

V gene TRBV11-3 combines with J gene TRBJ2-2; tentatively, D is TRBD2 (6 bases). The V and J ends lost 4 bases and 0 bases respectively, with 9 bases between them. Germline V gives CDR1 SGHNT, CDR2 YENEEA. The CDR3 runs 15 residues. The CDR3 DNA sequence: TGTGCCAGCAGCTCACGGGGGACGAACACCGGGGAGCTGTTTTTT. Residues: CASSSRGTNTGELFF.

J is TRBJ1-5 and V is TRBV12-5; 7 nucleotides match TRBD1. The germline V gene encodes CDR1 LGHNT and CDR2 FRNRAP. V was clipped by 2 bases and J by 0 bases; unmatched bases: 1. CDR3 length: 15 amino acids. The CDR3 loop is CASGLTGDSNQPQHF. The CDR3 DNA follows: TGTGCTAGTGGTTTGACAGGGGATAGCAATCAGCCCCAGCATTTT.

This sequence joins TRBV5-5 and TRBJ1-4; D unresolved. Germline assignment: CDR1 SGHKS and CDR2 YYEKEE (reference sequence). Trimming took 10 bases from V and 1 from J, leaving 11 bases between them. This CDR3 has 13 residues. The CDR3, as DNA: TGTGCCGGGAAGGGAGGAACTAATGAAAAACTGTTTTTT. This sequence encodes CAGKGGTNEKLFF.

This clone showed up just once. The chain carries TRBV30 and TRBJ2-1; possibly TRBD2 for D (5 bases). Germline-derived CDR1 and CDR2 are GTSNPN and SVGIG (reference sequence). V lost 6 bases and J 7 bases, leaving 19 bases between the germline ends. The CDR3 contains 14 residues. CDR3 protein: CACHEGGRGNEQFF. CDR3 DNA sequence: TGTGCCTGCCACGAAGGAGGTCGGGGAAATGAGCAGTTCTTC.

The V gene is TRBV4-1, the J gene TRBJ2-1; a weak D match, TRBD2 (6 bases). The CDR3 length is 16 residues. V was cut by 1 base and J by 0 bases, with 10 bases left in between. Germline assignment: CDR1 MGHRA and CDR2 YSYEKL. The CDR3 sequence: CASSQGDSPSYNEQFF. In DNA, the CDR3 is TGCGCCAGCAGCCAAGGGGACTCACCCTCCTACAATGAGCAGTTCTTC.